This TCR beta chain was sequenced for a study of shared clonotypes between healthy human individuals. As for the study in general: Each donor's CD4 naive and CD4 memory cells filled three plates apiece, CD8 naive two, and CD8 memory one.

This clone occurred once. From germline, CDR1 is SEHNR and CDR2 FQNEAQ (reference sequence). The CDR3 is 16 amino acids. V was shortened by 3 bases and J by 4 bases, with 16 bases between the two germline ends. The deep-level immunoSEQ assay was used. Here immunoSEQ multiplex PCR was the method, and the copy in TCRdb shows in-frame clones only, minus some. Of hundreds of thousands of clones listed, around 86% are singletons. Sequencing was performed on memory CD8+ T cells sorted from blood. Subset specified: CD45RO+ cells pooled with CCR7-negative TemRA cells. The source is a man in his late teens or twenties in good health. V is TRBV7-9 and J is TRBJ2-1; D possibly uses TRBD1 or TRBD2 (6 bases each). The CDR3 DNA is TGTGCCAGCAGCTTGGGGAGGACAGCGCTTTACAATGAGCAGTTCTTC. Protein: CASSLGRTALYNEQFF.